This passage covers 19 T cell receptor beta chains from one sample sequenced in a study of cytomegalovirus exposure and HLA in healthy donors. This table comes from immunoSEQ multiplex PCR, and its TCRdb copy is limited to in-frame clones, with some not included. The sample lists about 73,000 clones, roughly 95% occurring once. Sequenced material: PBMCs. The source of these receptors is a man younger than 35 in good health and CMV-seronegative.

The rearrangement links TRBV28 to TRBJ1-1; TRBD1 agrees at 7 bases. The CDR3 has 14 residues. After removal of 10 bases from V and 0 bases from J, the junction contained 8 bases not matched to a gene. Germline V gene data show CDR1 as MDHEN and CDR2 as SYDVKM. CDR3 DNA: TGTGCCACGCAACCCGGGACAGTGAACACTGAAGCTTTCTTT. It specifies CATQPGTVNTEAFF.

The chain employs TRBV19 and TRBJ1-1; TRBD1 might be the D (5 bases). The V end lost 1 base, the J end lost 6 bases, and 12 bases lay between the germline ends. CDR1 LNHDA and CDR2 SQIVND come from the germline V gene (reference sequence). The CDR3 covers 14 residues. The CDR3 coding sequence is TGTGCCAGTAGTATAGTGGGGCAGATGGCTGAAGCTTTCTTT. Amino acids: CASSIVGQMAEAFF.

This clone was seen once. The chain couples TRBV5-1 to TRBJ1-1, with D possibly matching TRBD1 (6 bases). Trimming removed 7 bases at V and 1 base at J, with 11 bases between. CDR3 size: 13 residues. Per germline, CDR1 SGHRS and CDR2 YFSETQ. The CDR3 here is CASLGQTNTEAFF. In DNA form, the CDR3 reads TGCGCCAGCCTAGGACAGACGAACACTGAAGCTTTCTTT.

The V call is TRBV5-4, the J call TRBJ1-1; D is perhaps TRBD1 (5 bases). The CDR3 contains 14 residues. V dropped 4 bases and J dropped 0 bases, with 10 bases sitting between them. Germline V gives CDR1 SGHNT, CDR2 YYREEE (reference sequence). The CDR3, as DNA: TGTGCCAGCAGCCCAGGGCTCATGAACACTGAAGCTTTCTTT. This gives the protein CASSPGLMNTEAFF.

V and J are TRBV4-3 and TRBJ1-1; a possible D gene is TRBD1 (5 bases). Looked up from germline, CDR1 is LGHNA and CDR2 is YSLEER. The V and J ends lost 0 bases and 5 bases respectively, with 13 bases between them. The CDR3 extends over 15 amino acids. CDR3 sequence: CASSQDWGTTTEAFF. The CDR3 DNA reads TGCGCCAGCAGCCAAGATTGGGGCACGACGACTGAAGCTTTCTTT.

The J gene is TRBJ1-2, the V gene TRBV2; tentative D call: TRBD1 (6 bases). The germline V gene encodes CDR1 SNHLY and CDR2 FYNNEI. This CDR3 is built from 13 residues. The ends were cut back, 5 bases at V and 5 bases at J, with 12 bases in the middle. The CDR3 loop is CASSYRVEYGYTF. Written as DNA, the CDR3 is TGTGCCAGCAGTTACAGGGTTGAGTATGGCTACACCTTC.

This sequence joins TRBV4-1 and TRBJ2-7, with 10 bases aligning to TRBD2. Looked up from germline, CDR1 is MGHRA and CDR2 is YSYEKL. CDR3 length: 17 residues. V trimming: 3 bases; J trimming: 3 bases; junction bases outside the gene matches: 11. This chain's CDR3 is CASSQTGVAGGLYEQYF. The CDR3 DNA follows: TGCGCCAGCAGCCAGACAGGAGTAGCGGGGGGTCTCTACGAGCAGTACTTC.

This rearrangement joins TRBV7-8 to TRBJ2-1, with D maybe TRBD2 (6 bases). CDR3 length: 16 amino acids. V lost 1 base and J lost 6, with 16 bases in between. Germline V CDR1 and CDR2: SGHVS, FQNEAQ. CDR3 DNA sequence: TGTGCCAGCAGCTTAGGACTAGTAAGTGCGTCCAATGAGCAGTTCTTC. Its protein is CASSLGLVSASNEQFF.

This clone showed up just a few times. The genes are TRBV6-6 and TRBJ1-1, with no clear D. The germline V gene encodes CDR1 MNHNY and CDR2 SVGAGI (reference sequence). The CDR3 is 13 residues long. V lost 8 bases, J lost 5 bases, and 15 bases lay in between. The CDR3 here is CASEYLDGTEAFF. Written as DNA, the CDR3 is TGTGCCAGCGAATACCTAGATGGGACTGAAGCTTTCTTT.

This rearrangement joins TRBV18 to TRBJ2-7; 9 nucleotides align to TRBD1. The CDR3 length is 16 residues. Germline loops: CDR1 KGHSH, CDR2 LQKENI. The junction had 10 bases not matched to a gene; V was cut back by 4 bases and J by 3 bases. The CDR3 protein is CASSLQPGTGNYEQYF. The DNA of the CDR3 is TGTGCCAGCTCACTACAACCCGGGACAGGGAACTACGAGCAGTACTTC.

This clone appeared a single time. The V and J genes are TRBV25-1 and TRBJ1-5, with 9 bases that match TRBD1. Germline CDR1 MGHDK, CDR2 SYGVNS. The CDR3 spans 14 residues. V was clipped by 4 bases and J by 5 bases; unmatched bases: 3. The CDR3 loop reads CASSGGQGDQPQHF. CDR3 DNA: TGTGCCAGCAGTGGGGGACAGGGAGATCAGCCCCAGCATTTT.

This clone was seen just once. The rearrangement joins TRBV29-1 to TRBJ2-3; 12 bases match TRBD1. Germline CDR1 is SQVTM and CDR2 is ANQGSEA. The V and J ends lost 4 bases and 3 bases, in that order; junction bases with no gene match: 8. The CDR3 loop spans 16 amino acids. CDR3 nucleotide sequence: TGCAGCGTTGTTATTCCGGGACAGGGGGCAACAGATACGCAGTATTTT. Translating gives CSVVIPGQGATDTQYF.

The chain carries TRBV27 and TRBJ2-1; 8 nucleotides agree with TRBD2. There are 17 residues in the CDR3. The germline V gene encodes CDR1 MNHEY and CDR2 SMNVEV (reference sequence). J gave up 4 bases and V 1 base, and 9 bases lay outside the gene matches. CDR3 amino acids: CASSLFPGTSKYNEQFF. The CDR3 region has the DNA TGTGCCAGCAGTTTATTCCCCGGGACTAGTAAATACAATGAGCAGTTCTTC.

V and J are TRBV21-1 and TRBJ2-1; the table's D call of TRBD2 was not tested on the DNA. TRBV21-1 is an annotated pseudogene. The CDR3 is made up of 17 amino acids. Here the CDR3 DNA reads TGTGCCAGCAGCATCGACCGTGCGGGCCCCCCGGAAGATGAGCAGTTCTTC. Translated, it gives CASSIDRAGPPEDEQFF.

This clone was observed a few times. The V gene is TRBV4-3, the J gene TRBJ1-2; perhaps TRBD1 as D (6 bases). V was clipped by 0 bases and J by 6 bases, with 14 bases between them. Germline CDR1 is LGHNA and CDR2 is YSLEER. This CDR3 has 15 residues. CDR3 coding DNA: TGCGCCAGCAGCCAAGACCAGGACAGCCCCCATGGCTACACCTTC. Amino acid sequence: CASSQDQDSPHGYTF.

This clone appeared a single time. The chain uses TRBV6-1 and TRBJ1-3; a possible D gene is TRBD1 (6 bases). The CDR3 is made up of 15 amino acids. CDR1 and CDR2 (germline): MNHNS, SASEGT. V shed 6 bases and J shed 2 bases, with 14 bases lying between them. CDR3 bases: TGTGCCAGCAGCTGGGGAGGGGGTACTGGAAACACCATATATTTT. It encodes CASSWGGGTGNTIYF.

The chain has TRBV29-1 and TRBJ2-1; D perhaps matches TRBD2 (7 bases). CDR1 is SQVTM, CDR2 ANQGSEA, per germline. The CDR3 totals 13 residues. Trimming left V 0 bases short and J 14 bases short, with 17 bases between. In DNA form, the CDR3 reads TGCAGCGTTGAAGAGGAATTGGGAGGGGGGGAGTTCTTC. It yields the protein CSVEEELGGGEFF.

This chain joins TRBV5-1 and TRBJ2-1; possibly TRBD1 for D (5 bases). The CDR3 spans 14 residues. Germline values: CDR1 SGHRS, CDR2 YFSETQ. Deletions cut 2 bases from V and 5 bases from J, with 11 bases between. The CDR3 spells CASSFQGLDNEQFF. In DNA form, the CDR3 reads TGCGCCAGCAGCTTCCAGGGCCTGGACAATGAGCAGTTCTTC.

This chain's CDR3 is CASSATGSSYNSPLHF. The CDR3 nucleotides are TGTGCCAGCAGCGCGACAGGTAGCTCCTATAATTCACCCCTCCACTTT. J is TRBJ1-6 and V is TRBV13, with D maybe TRBD1 (6 bases). The CDR3 covers 16 residues. The V gene lost 5 bases and the J gene lost 0 bases, with 11 bases spanning the gap. Per germline, CDR1 PRHDT and CDR2 FYEKMQ (reference sequence). The variable domain in full, with the rest retrieved from reference TRBV13 and TRBJ1-6, is AAGVIQSPRHLIKEKRETATLKCYPIPRHDTVYWYQQGPGQDPQFLISFYEKMQSDKGSIPDRFSAQQFSDYHSELNMSSLELGDSALYFCASSATGSSYNSPLHFGNGTRLTVT.